The 15 T cell receptor beta chains reported below all come from one sample, sequenced in a study of Tregs in tolerant kidney transplant recipients (dated by TCRdb to about 2019). The library came from the immunoSEQ multiplex PCR assay. Sourced from immuneACCESS, this table was stored by TCRdb with only in-frame sequences that have V and J called. A share of the clones is absent; for the studies checked, an unresolved V gene accounts for under half, and the remainder has no known explanation. The sample table records approximately 50,000 clones. The top ten hold approximately 0.78% of the sample. Explained via the paper, the time point label denotes: blood sample drawn before combined kidney and bone marrow transplant. Sequences were derived from CD4+ T cells from blood, sampled before the transplant. The receptors were gathered from a human donor who received a combined kidney and bone marrow transplant.

To note about this clone: The CDR3 end lies 3 residues beyond the end of the read and is filled in from the germline J gene. This sequence joins TRBV18 and TRBJ1-5, with 9 nucleotides matching TRBD1. The CDR3 totals 14 residues. Looked up from germline, CDR1 is KGHSH and CDR2 is LQKENI. This chain's CDR3 is CASSTDRGRGPQHF. Partial CDR3 DNA: TGTGCCAGTTCGACGGACAGGGGAAGGGGACCC.

Of note for this clone: Read data end 3 residues before the CDR3 end; the end is taken from the germline J gene. The gene calls are TRBV7-9 and TRBJ2-2, with 8 bases matching TRBD2. The CDR3 totals 15 residues. V shed 5 bases, J shed 5 bases, and the junction held 7 bases outside the gene matches. CDR1 is SEHNR and CDR2 is FQNEAQ in the germline V gene (reference sequence). The CDR3 sequence is CASSRNLAGTGELFF. CDR3 DNA (partial): TGTGCCAGCAGCCGCAACCTAGCGGGTACCGGGGAG.

A note on this clone: The missing CDR3 end, 3 residues past where the read stops, is filled in from the germline J gene. The chain is built from TRBV5-1 and TRBJ1-4, with a weak D call TRBD1 (6 bases). The V end was cut by 6 bases, the J end by 3 bases, with 15 bases between. This CDR3 comprises 15 residues. CDR1 SGHRS and CDR2 YFSETQ come from the germline V gene. The DNA read from the CDR3 is TGCGCCAGCAATTCAGGGGTCTTGGCTAATGAAAAA. Translating gives CASNSGVLANEK. The complete CDR3 reads CASNSGVLANEKLFF.

A note on this clone: The sequenced fragment ends 3 residues before the CDR3 boundary, so the rest is inferred from the germline J gene. V is TRBV2 and J is TRBJ2-1; D call uncertain. The CDR3 spans 13 residues. Trimming removed 4 bases from V and 4 bases from J, with 8 bases in between. Germline values: CDR1 SNHLY, CDR2 FYNNEI. This chain's CDR3 is CASSVARYNEQFF. The sequenced CDR3 bases are TGTGCCAGCAGTGTCGCACGGTACAATGAG.

A note on this clone: With the read ending 3 residues before the CDR3 end, the germline J gene is used to fill in that end. The chain has TRBV12-3 or TRBV12-4 and TRBJ2-5, with 9 bases aligning to TRBD1. The CDR3 consists of 15 residues. V lost 0 bases and J lost 3; bases outside the gene matches: 2. This CDR3 is CASSLAWTGEETQYF. Partial CDR3 DNA: TGTGCCAGCAGTTTAGCTTGGACAGGGGAAGAGACC.

With respect to this clone: The read ends 3 residues early relative to the CDR3; the germline J gene fills the gap. V usage is TRBV30 and J usage is TRBJ1-2; D is possibly TRBD1 (5 bases). The CDR3 runs to 13 residues. CDR1 is GTSNPN and CDR2 is SVGIG in the germline V gene (reference sequence). V was trimmed by 2 bases and J by 3 bases, leaving 10 bases between them. The CDR3 DNA, read in part, is TGTGCCTGGAGTACAGGCACCTACTATGGC. Amino acid sequence: CAWSTGTYYG. The whole CDR3 is CAWSTGTYYGYTF.

Comments on this clone: An end of the junction does not agree with germline; a read error may underlie this. The CDR3 is CASSSSGQGHNEQFF. Incomplete CDR3 DNA: TGCGCTAGCAGCTCTTCGGGACAGGGACACAATGAG. The rearrangement joins TRBV5-1 to TRBJ2-1; 9 bases agree with TRBD1. The read falls 3 residues short of the CDR3 end, and the missing part is taken from the germline J gene. There are 15 residues in the CDR3. Germline assignment: CDR1 SGHRS and CDR2 YFSETQ.

A note on this clone: With the read ending 3 residues before the CDR3 end, the germline J gene is used to fill in that end. V usage is TRBV10-1 and J usage is TRBJ2-3, with D possibly matching TRBD2 (6 bases). Per the germline V gene, CDR1 is WNHNN and CDR2 is SYGVQD (reference sequence). Trimming cost V 0 bases and J 2 bases, with 9 bases left between them. The CDR3 length is 15 residues. The CDR3 region is CASSESGTPTDTQYF. The part of the CDR3 DNA that was read is TGCGCCAGCAGTGAGTCTGGGACTCCCACAGATACG.

The CDR3 reads CASRRVWAGDDEQYF. CDR3 DNA, as far as it was read: TGTGCCAGCAGACGCGTATGGGCAGGGGACGACGAG. The J gene is TRBJ2-7, the V gene TRBV6-2 or TRBV6-3; TRBD1 is a possible D gene (6 bases). The read comes to an end 3 residues before the CDR3 does, leaving the germline J gene to fill in the end. CDR1 and CDR2 (germline): MNHEY, SVGEGT. This CDR3 region has 15 residues. Deletions cut 6 bases from V and 5 bases from J, with 20 bases between.

Note on this clone: The CDR3 end is not reached by the read, which stops 3 residues before it; the germline J gene fills it in. The chain combines TRBV19 with TRBJ2-7; TRBD2 is a possible D gene (6 bases). Germline CDR1 is LNHDA and CDR2 is SQIVND (reference sequence). The CDR3 is made up of 14 amino acids. Trimming shortened V by 4 bases and J by 0 bases, and 10 bases separated the two germline ends. The CDR3 reads CASSKSSASYEQYF. The sequenced CDR3 bases are TGTGCCAGTAGTAAGTCTAGCGCCTCCTACGAG.

The sequenced CDR3 bases are TGTGCCAGCAGCCGCCAGGCTGAA. Its translation: CASSRQAE. In full, the CDR3 is CASSRQAEAFF. The chain employs TRBV7-9 and TRBJ1-1, with D unresolved. Coverage ceases 3 residues before the CDR3 finishes, and the germline J gene fills in the end. The CDR3 totals 11 residues. V shed 5 bases and J shed 6 bases, with 7 bases lying between them. Germline CDR1 and CDR2: SEHNR and FQNEAQ (reference sequence).

Concerning this clone itself: Read data end 3 residues before the CDR3 end; the end is taken from the germline J gene. The gene calls are TRBV5-5 and TRBJ2-5, with 7 positions matching TRBD1. The V gene's germline CDR1 is SGHKS and CDR2 YYEKEE (reference sequence). The length of the CDR3 is 14 residues. Trimming took 3 bases from V and 1 from J; bases not matched to a gene: 3. CDR3 DNA, as far as it was read: TGTGCCAGCAGCTCGACAGGGCTCCAAGAGACC. This sequence encodes CASSSTGLQET. The complete CDR3 reads CASSSTGLQETQYF.

Points on this clone: Read sequence stops 3 residues before the CDR3 end, and the germline J gene provides the missing end. This rearrangement joins TRBV13 to TRBJ2-1, with D perhaps TRBD2 (7 bases). CDR1 is PRHDT, CDR2 FYEKMQ, per germline (reference sequence). The V gene lost 2 bases and the J gene lost 3 bases, with 11 bases spanning the gap. The CDR3 extends over 15 amino acids. CDR3 DNA (partial): TGTGCCAGCAGCTTAAGGGGGGGCCTCTACAATGAG. Its translation is CASSLRGGLYNE. The entire CDR3 protein is CASSLRGGLYNEQFF.

Comments on this clone: The read halts 3 residues ahead of the CDR3 end, with the missing end drawn from the germline J gene. The gene calls are TRBV7-6 and TRBJ1-2; 7 nucleotides align to TRBD1. Losses at the gene ends were 4 bases for V and 4 bases for J; bases not matched to a gene: 6. The CDR3 has 14 amino acids. Germline CDR1 and CDR2: SGHVS and FNYEAQ. CDR3 in amino acids: CASSSGQTSYGYTF. The covered CDR3 bases are TGTGCCAGCAGCTCGGGACAGACTTCCTATGGC.

Worth noting for this clone: An end of the junction differs from the germline gene, which may be a read error. The observed sequence ends 3 residues before the CDR3 terminus, with the missing tail filled in from the germline J gene. This rearrangement joins TRBV29-1 to TRBJ1-5; tentative D call: TRBD1 (5 bases). CDR3 length: 13 amino acids. Germline V gene sequence: CDR1 SQVTM, CDR2 ANQGSEA. CDR3 loop: CSVEVDKNQPQHF. The part of the CDR3 DNA that was read is TGCAGCGTAGAAGTGGACAAGAATCAGCCC.